Listed below are T cell receptor beta chains from one sample, sequenced in a study of T cell changes during pregnancy in multiple sclerosis. Profiling relied on immunoSEQ multiplex PCR, and the TCRdb table lists in-frame clones only, not all of them. The sample records 35,000 to 50,000 clones, 88% being singletons. Sample: CD4+ T cells from peripheral blood mononuclear cells, taken in the second trimester of pregnancy. All receptors come from a female donor with multiple sclerosis, enrolled in a pregnancy study. The CDR3 runs from the conserved cysteine through the conserved F or W. Each record gives: D gene, clone size, V gene, CDR3 length, J gene, CDR3 protein, CDR3 DNA. The D gene is left open where the match is weak. Where a row states a size, it is once, few, many or the class of an expanded clone; other rows omit it.

NA	NA	TRBV19	11	TRBJ1-5	CAGGANQPQHF	TGTGCCGGGGGCGCCAATCAGCCCCAGCATTTT
TRBD1	NA	TRBV28	15	TRBJ2-7	CASSSHGTGGNEQYF	TGTGCCAGCAGTTCCCACGGGACAGGGGGCAACGAGCAGTACTTC
NA	NA	TRBV14	17	TRBJ2-1	CASSQDLGTGFPNEQFF	TGTGCCAGCAGCCAAGATCTAGGAACAGGTTTCCCAAATGAGCAGTTCTTC
NA	few	TRBV7-9	14	TRBJ2-7	CASSIVGGDYEQYF	TGTGCCAGCAGCATAGTAGGGGGAGACTACGAGCAGTACTTC
TRBD2	NA	TRBV5-1	15	TRBJ2-7	CASSLALAGGYEQYF	TGCGCCAGCAGCTTGGCCCTAGCGGGGGGATACGAGCAGTACTTC
TRBD1	NA	TRBV5-1	19	TRBJ2-3	CASSLRAGGIRQPTDTQYF	TGCGCCAGCAGCTTGAGGGCAGGGGGTATTCGACAACCCACAGATACGCAGTATTTT
NA	NA	TRBV15	14	TRBJ2-1	CATSRATGNNEQFF	TGTGCCACCAGCAGAGCGACAGGTAACAATGAGCAGTTCTTC
NA	NA	TRBV5-1	14	TRBJ1-1	CASSLAQGNTEAFF	TGCGCCAGCAGCTTGGCACAGGGGAACACTGAAGCTTTCTTT
NA	NA	TRBV2	12	TRBJ2-3	CASNEGRDTQYF	TGTGCCAGCAACGAAGGGAGAGATACGCAGTATTTT
NA	few	TRBV7-8	16	TRBJ2-5	CASSLVLDSIQETQYF	TGTGCCAGCAGCTTAGTGCTTGATTCTATCCAAGAGACCCAGTACTTC
TRBD2	NA	TRBV28	15	TRBJ2-5	CASSLGAGGGETQYF	TGTGCCAGCAGTTTAGGGGCGGGAGGGGGGGAGACCCAGTACTTC
TRBD2	NA	TRBV2	14	TRBJ2-5	CASSSGRAWETQYF	TGTGCCAGCAGTAGCGGGAGGGCCTGGGAGACCCAGTACTTC
NA	once	TRBV30	12	TRBJ1-6	CAWKDNNSPLHF	TGTGCCTGGAAGGACAATAATTCACCCCTCCACTTT
NA	NA	TRBV6-4	13	TRBJ1-6	CASGEAWDSPLHF	TGTGCCAGCGGGGAGGCCTGGGATTCACCCCTCCACTTT
NA	once	TRBV5-1	13	TRBJ2-7	CASSRDSTYEQYF	TGCGCCAGCAGCCGAGACTCCACCTACGAGCAGTACTTC
NA	NA	TRBV5-8	13	TRBJ2-7	CASSRTGTYEQYF	TGTGCCAGCAGCAGAACAGGTACCTACGAGCAGTACTTC
NA	once	TRBV10-3	17	TRBJ2-6	CAISDVQGKAGANVLTF	TGTGCCATCAGTGACGTACAGGGAAAAGCTGGGGCCAACGTCCTGACTTTC
TRBD2	NA	TRBV30	20	TRBJ2-3	CAWSVWTRGTSGSGSDTQYF	TGTGCCTGGAGTGTCTGGACGAGGGGGACTAGCGGGAGCGGGTCGGATACGCAGTATTTT
TRBD2	NA	TRBV13	16	TRBJ2-2	CASSFLGGTNTGELFF	TGTGCCAGCAGCTTTCTGGGAGGGACTAACACCGGGGAGCTGTTTTTT
NA	NA	TRBV19	14	TRBJ2-3	CASSMTDYTDTQYF	TGTGCCAGTAGTATGACGGACTACACAGATACGCAGTATTTT
NA	NA	TRBV28	14	TRBJ1-1	CASRPTPGQGEAFF	TGTGCCAGCAGGCCAACCCCGGGACAAGGAGAAGCTTTCTTT
NA	once	TRBV28	11	TRBJ2-7	CASSRTYEQYF	TGTGCCAGTTCCAGGACCTACGAGCAGTACTTC
NA	NA	TRBV2	13	TRBJ2-5	CASLRGNQETQYF	TGTGCCAGCCTCAGGGGAAATCAAGAGACCCAGTACTTC
TRBD1	NA	TRBV23-1	15	TRBJ2-1	CASSRQGVNYNEQFF	TGCGCCAGCAGTCGCCAGGGGGTGAATTACAATGAGCAGTTCTTC
NA	once	TRBV19	14	TRBJ1-5	CASSPGGSNQPQHF	TGTGCCAGTAGCCCGGGGGGGAGCAATCAGCCCCAGCATTTT
NA	few	TRBV2	15	TRBJ2-5	CASSEARTDQETQYF	TGTGCCAGCAGTGAAGCGAGAACAGACCAAGAGACCCAGTACTTC
TRBD1	NA	TRBV9	13	TRBJ1-1	CASSQQGGTEAFF	TGTGCCAGCAGCCAACAGGGGGGGACTGAAGCTTTCTTT
TRBD2	NA	TRBV15	16	TRBJ2-3	CATSRAGGPLTDTQYF	TGTGCCACCAGCAGAGCGGGAGGGCCGTTAACAGATACGCAGTATTTT
TRBD1	NA	TRBV9	16	TRBJ1-1	CASVELPGQASGEAFF	TGTGCCAGTGTAGAACTTCCGGGACAGGCCTCCGGGGAAGCTTTCTTT
TRBD2	few	TRBV29-1	15	TRBJ2-1	CSVPSLGTSGTAQFF	TGCAGCGTTCCCTCGCTTGGGACTAGCGGGACAGCGCAGTTCTTC
NA	NA	TRBV28	14	TRBJ2-7	CASSLGSASYEQYF	TGTGCCAGCAGCTTAGGAAGCGCGTCCTACGAGCAGTACTTC